This T cell receptor (beta chain) is from a study of CD8 T cells in Susac syndrome. Findings of the study overall: In total CD8+ repertoires, approximately 17 Susac-specific public clones were found, and roughly five in CD8+ TEMRA repertoires.

RNA in amounts of roughly 0.5 to 1 ug was reverse transcribed with random hexamers. From the immunoSEQ multiplex PCR reads, TCRdb called clonotypes with MiXCR, one entry per CDR3 protein. The data show around 85,000 distinct CDR3 sequences, 85% to 95% seen once. About this clonotype: Its antigen is unknown.

This CDR3 has 17 amino acids. CDR1 and CDR2 (germline): MNHEY, SVGAGI. Germline trimming cut 2 bases from V and 2 bases from J; bases unmatched to any gene: 8. The V and J genes are TRBV6-5 and TRBJ2-1; TRBD2 agrees at 8 bases. This clonotype was sampled from a human donor with Susac syndrome. Input material: CD8+ T cells from PBMCs. CDR3 DNA sequence: TGTGCCAGCAGTTACCCCCCAACTAGCGGAACCTACAATGAGCAGTTCTTC. Protein: CASSYPPTSGTYNEQFF.